The 21 T cell receptor beta chains in this list originate from one sample, sequenced in a study of shared clonotypes between healthy human individuals. Sequencing was performed with immunoSEQ multiplex PCR; in TCRdb, only in-frame clones are kept and a portion is missing. The sample has 550,000 to 850,000 clones; just under 75% are singletons. The sample taken for sequencing was memory CD4+ T cells sorted from blood. The sample's subset: CD45RA-negative fraction. Receptor source: a woman aged 30 to 39 in good health.

The chain employs TRBV2 and TRBJ2-7; 10 positions agree with TRBD2. The CDR3 is made up of 13 amino acids. Trimming removed 8 bases from V and 3 bases from J; junction bases left unmatched: 4. Germline-derived CDR1 and CDR2 are SNHLY and FYNNEI. As DNA, the CDR3 is TGTGCCAGCCTTACTAGCGGGGTCTACGAGCAGTACTTC. Protein sequence: CASLTSGVYEQYF.

This chain links TRBV28 with TRBJ1-2, with D unclear. Trimming pared 7 bases from V and 4 bases from J, leaving 19 bases between. There are 15 residues in the CDR3. Per germline, CDR1 MDHEN and CDR2 SYDVKM. The CDR3 DNA reads TGTGCCAGCACTCCACCCTCCAGGCAGACCTATGGCTACACCTTC. As protein: CASTPPSRQTYGYTF.

This chain joins TRBV19 and TRBJ1-4; 9 bases align to TRBD1. Germline V CDR1 and CDR2: LNHDA, SQIVND (reference sequence). With V trimmed by 4 bases and J by 8 bases, 5 bases remained unmatched. This CDR3 spans 14 amino acids. DNA of the CDR3: TGTGCCAGTAGTAGGGGACAGGGCTTCGAAAAACTGTTTTTT. This sequence encodes CASSRGQGFEKLFF. Based on the CDR3 plus reference TRBV19 and TRBJ1-4, the full variable domain is DGGITQSPKYLFRKEGQNVTLSCEQNLNHDAMYWYRQDPGQGLRLIYYSQIVNDFQKGDIAEGYSVSREKKESFPLTVTSAQKNPTAFYLCASSRGQGFEKLFFGSGTQLSVL.

The chain has TRBV4-1 and TRBJ1-6, with D perhaps matching TRBD1 (6 bases). V was pared by 1 base and J by 7 bases, with 11 bases between. The CDR3 runs to 15 residues. CDR1 is MGHRA, CDR2 YSYEKL, per germline. The CDR3 DNA sequence: TGCGCCAGCAGCCAAGGACACACAGGGAATTCACCCCTCCACTTT. Protein product: CASSQGHTGNSPLHF.

V is TRBV6-1 and J is TRBJ2-2; D perhaps matches TRBD2 (6 bases). Germline V lookup: CDR1 MNHNS, CDR2 SASEGT. The CDR3 is made up of 15 amino acids. V dropped 8 bases and J dropped 1 base, with 14 bases sitting between them. CDR3 sequence: CASSRDGGNTGELFF. In DNA, the CDR3 is TGTGCCAGCTCGCGGGACGGCGGGAACACCGGGGAGCTGTTTTTT.

The CDR3 sequence: CASRNSGPSTDTQYF. The CDR3 DNA follows: TGTGCCAGCAGGAATAGCGGTCCAAGCACAGATACGCAGTATTTT. This rearrangement joins TRBV27 to TRBJ2-3; weak D call: TRBD2 (6 bases). The V gene's germline CDR1 is MNHEY and CDR2 SMNVEV (reference sequence). The length of the CDR3 is 15 residues. The V end lost 6 bases, the J end lost 0 bases, and 13 bases lay between the germline ends.

V and J are TRBV2 and TRBJ2-7; a weak D match, TRBD1 (5 bases). Germline V gene lookup returns CDR1 SNHLY and CDR2 FYNNEI. V shed 7 bases and J shed 0 bases, with 10 bases lying between them. The CDR3 totals 13 residues. The CDR3 sequence: CASKRGSSYEQYF. In nucleotides, the CDR3 is TGTGCCAGCAAAAGGGGCAGCTCCTACGAGCAGTACTTC.

The rearrangement links TRBV10-2 to TRBJ2-7, with TRBD2 matching 13 bases. V lost 0 bases, J lost 3 bases, and 5 bases stayed unmatched. This CDR3 comprises 17 residues. CDR1 is WSHSY and CDR2 is SAAADI in the germline V gene. Here the CDR3 reads CASSESGLAGRDYEQYF. The CDR3 bases are TGCGCCAGCAGTGAGTCGGGACTAGCGGGGAGAGACTACGAGCAGTACTTC.

The gene calls are TRBV10-3 and TRBJ2-7, with TRBD2 identical over 7 bases. The CDR3 is 14 amino acids. V trimming: 4 bases; J trimming: 3 bases; junction bases outside the gene matches: 6. Germline V lookup: CDR1 ENHRY, CDR2 SYGVKD. The CDR3, as DNA: TGTGCCATCAGTGTTGCTAGCGGATTCTACGAGCAGTACTTC. Residues: CAISVASGFYEQYF.

The chain recombines TRBV30 with TRBJ1-5; no definite D call. Trimming left V 0 bases short and J 6 bases short, with 9 bases between. Germline values: CDR1 GTSNPN, CDR2 SVGIG (reference sequence). The CDR3 is made up of 13 amino acids. CDR3 nucleotides: TGTGCCTGGAGTGTACGTCCCTTTCAGCCCCAGCATTTT. Translated, it gives CAWSVRPFQPQHF.

The V gene is TRBV5-1, the J gene TRBJ2-1; 9 nucleotides line up with TRBD1. Unmatched junction bases numbered 7, after V lost 3 bases and J lost 0 bases. Germline V gene data show CDR1 as SGHRS and CDR2 as YFSETQ. This CDR3 is built from 17 residues. As DNA, the CDR3 is TGCGCCAGCAGCTGGGACAGGGCCGGAGGCTCCTACAATGAGCAGTTCTTC. It translates to CASSWDRAGGSYNEQFF.

This clone showed up just a few times. The chain combines TRBV29-1 with TRBJ2-3; D is possibly TRBD2 (6 bases). This CDR3 contains 15 residues. V was cut by 6 bases and J by 2 bases, with 18 bases left in between. Germline values: CDR1 SQVTM, CDR2 ANQGSEA. This CDR3 is CSVPRDFSYTDTQYF. For the CDR3, the DNA is TGCAGCGTCCCCAGGGACTTTTCCTACACAGATACGCAGTATTTT.

This clone has more than one count but fewer than ten. J is TRBJ1-6 and V is TRBV4-1; D unresolved. CDR3 length: 16 residues. CDR1 is MGHRA, CDR2 YSYEKL, per germline. Trimming stripped 1 base from V and 7 bases from J, with 14 bases between. The CDR3 loop is CASSQVGRTDNSPLHF. In DNA form, the CDR3 reads TGCGCCAGCAGCCAAGTGGGCAGGACCGACAATTCACCCCTCCACTTT.

This chain links TRBV7-8 with TRBJ1-5; the D gene is possibly TRBD1 (6 bases). Deletions cut 1 base from V and 3 bases from J, with 16 bases between. Germline lookup yields CDR1 SGHVS and CDR2 FQNEAQ. This CDR3 contains 17 residues. This chain's CDR3 is CASSLERRQATNQPQHF. The CDR3 DNA reads TGTGCCAGCAGCTTAGAAAGACGACAGGCAACCAATCAGCCCCAGCATTTT.

This sequence joins TRBV6-6 and TRBJ1-4, with TRBD1 matching 7 bases. Losses at the gene ends were 4 bases for V and 7 bases for J; bases not matched to a gene: 9. The CDR3 spans 15 residues. CDR1 is MNHNY and CDR2 is SVGAGI in the germline V gene (reference sequence). CDR3 region: CASSFSTGSGEKLFF. The CDR3 DNA sequence: TGTGCCAGCAGTTTCTCGACAGGGTCTGGTGAAAAACTGTTTTTT.

The rearrangement uses TRBV5-6 and TRBJ2-3; D is ambiguous. CDR1 is SGHDT and CDR2 is YYEEEE in the germline V gene. The CDR3 sequence is 11 residues long. Trimming left V 2 bases short and J 8 bases short, with 6 bases between. CDR3 sequence reads: CASSLYGTQYF. DNA for the CDR3: TGTGCCAGCAGCTTATACGGTACGCAGTATTTT.

This chain joins TRBV30 and TRBJ2-3; maybe TRBD2 (6 bases). This CDR3 contains 14 residues. From germline, CDR1 is GTSNPN and CDR2 SVGIG (reference sequence). Trimming pared 3 bases from V and 2 bases from J, leaving 12 bases between. CDR3 sequence reads: CAWRAGSFTDTQYF. CDR3 sequence (DNA): TGTGCCTGGAGGGCGGGGTCTTTCACAGATACGCAGTATTTT. The complete variable domain, with remaining parts taken from reference TRBV30 and TRBJ2-3, reads SQTIHQWPATLVQPVGSPLSLECTVEGTSNPNLYWYRQAAGRGLQLLFYSVGIGQISSEVPQNLSASRPQDRQFILSSKKLLLSDSGFYLCAWRAGSFTDTQYFGPGTRLTVL.

The gene calls are TRBV10-3 and TRBJ2-2; 9 positions match TRBD1. The CDR3 is 18 residues long. V was pared by 8 bases and J by 4 bases, with 17 bases of the junction left unmatched. Germline CDR1 ENHRY, CDR2 SYGVKD. This chain's CDR3 is CAIGERSNRGQGTGELFF. Here the CDR3 DNA reads TGTGCCATCGGGGAACGAAGTAACAGGGGGCAAGGCACCGGGGAGCTGTTTTTT.

This clone has just a few counts. The chain uses TRBV10-1 and TRBJ2-3, with a possible D match to TRBD2 (6 bases). The V end lost 2 bases, the J end lost 2 bases, and 8 bases lay between the germline ends. CDR3 size: 14 residues. Germline assignment: CDR1 WNHNN and CDR2 SYGVQD (reference sequence). The CDR3 loop reads CASSEAGPTDTQYF. CDR3 coding DNA: TGCGCCAGCAGTGAGGCGGGACCCACAGATACGCAGTATTTT.

The J gene is TRBJ2-2, the V gene TRBV4-2; D may correspond to TRBD1 or TRBD2 (5 bases each). Germline CDR1 LGHNA, CDR2 YNFKEQ. The germline V and J ends were trimmed by 1 base and 3 bases, with 12 bases remaining between them. This CDR3 spans 16 amino acids. Here the CDR3 DNA reads TGTGCCAGCAGCCAAGGGCCGCGAGGGGACACCGGGGAGCTGTTTTTT. Translated: CASSQGPRGDTGELFF.

The chain links TRBV27 to TRBJ1-1; perhaps TRBD1 as D (5 bases). Germline CDR1 reads MNHEY; CDR2 reads SMNVEV (reference sequence). The CDR3 sequence is 15 residues long. Trimming shortened V by 0 bases and J by 5 bases, and 13 bases separated the two germline ends. Here the CDR3 reads CASSLSHGAETEAFF. In DNA form, the CDR3 reads TGTGCCAGCAGTTTATCTCACGGGGCTGAAACTGAAGCTTTCTTT.